This T cell receptor beta chain was identified in a study of T cell responses to AZD1222 COVID-19 vaccine. Overall study results and limits: Possibly, clonal diversity was underestimated; donors were largely white British and included more females.

This CDR3 is 15 amino acids long. V lost 4 bases, J lost 4 bases, and 9 bases stayed unmatched. The germline V gene has CDR1 SGDLS and CDR2 YYNGEE. The method was immunoSEQ multiplex PCR; TCRdb's version includes in-frame clones alone and lacks a portion of them. The sample consists of under 300,000 clones, approximately 95% of them appearing once. As regards this clone: Its antigen remains unidentified.

The chain is built from TRBV9 and TRBJ1-2; 8 bases are shared with TRBD1. Source: peripheral blood, taken on day 0 of AZD1222 vaccination. The TCR was taken from an adult in good health. The CDR3 DNA sequence: TGTGCCAGCAGCCCGATGGACAGGGCCCTCTATGGCTACACCTTC. Its translation is CASSPMDRALYGYTF.